This T cell receptor (beta chain) was profiled in a study of CD8+CD57+ T cells in acquired aplastic anemia. In the study overall: Average DNA yield from sorted CD4+ and CD8+ cells was around 3 ug. Study-wide results and limits: Sharing between patients and controls was observed for around 30 CD8+ CDR3 sequences.

Genomic DNA templated the TCR beta VDJ and CDR3 profiling. A single record per CDR3 protein comes from TCRdb applying MiXCR to the reads. In the table there are approximately 200,000 distinct CDR3 sequences, roughly 57% of which are singletons. This clonotype was detected ten times or more. What it binds is unknown. The sequencing sample was made of sorted CD4+, CD8+, or CD8+CD57+ T cells (not recorded which) from PBMCs. The clonotype comes from a human donor in good health.

This CDR3 reads CASRNRGEETQYF. The DNA of the CDR3 is TGTGCCAGCAGAAATCGGGGGGAAGAGACCCAGTACTTC. V and J are TRBV5-4 and TRBJ2-5; TRBD2 aligns across 7 bases. The CDR3 consists of 13 residues. The germline V gene encodes CDR1 SGHNT and CDR2 YYREEE (reference sequence). The ends lost 5 bases at V and 3 bases at J; junction bases unmatched: 4.